These 23 T cell receptor beta chains share one sample of origin, sequenced in a study of T-cell reconstitution after alpha-beta-depleted transplantation in children. TCRbeta library preparation incorporated unique molecular identifiers. TCRdb used MiXCR to reprocess the PCR reads, holding one entry per CDR3 protein. This sample has 200,000 to 300,000 distinct CDR3 sequences, with 20% to 30% found just once. Sequencing used PBMCs, obtained before TCRalphabeta/CD19-depleted stem cell transplant. The receptors stem from a girl aged 2 to 10 with Fanconi anemia, due to receive a stem cell transplant.

Only a few counts were recorded for this clonotype. This chain's CDR3 is CASSLVGLAGDEQYF. The CDR3 bases are TGTGCCAGCAGCTTAGTGGGACTAGCGGGAGACGAGCAGTACTTC. The chain links TRBV7-2 to TRBJ2-7; 14 nucleotides match TRBD2. CDR3 size: 15 residues. The germline CDR1 and CDR2 sequences are SGHTA and FQGNSA. The junction had 1 base not matched to a gene; V was cut back by 1 base and J by 5 bases.

This clonotype was picked up a small number of times. The chain uses TRBV7-2 and TRBJ2-1; D might be TRBD1 (5 bases). The CDR3 covers 16 residues. Germline V gene lookup returns CDR1 SGHTA and CDR2 FQGNSA. V dropped 6 bases and J dropped 3 bases, with 18 bases sitting between them. CDR3 sequence (DNA): TGTGCCAGCAGGACTCCAGGGTCTCGATTCTACAATGAGCAGTTCTTC. It translates to CASRTPGSRFYNEQFF.

This clonotype was picked up many times. The rearrangement joins TRBV5-1 to TRBJ2-5, with a possible D match to TRBD2 (7 bases). Germline V gives CDR1 SGHRS, CDR2 YFSETQ. There are 14 residues in the CDR3. The V gene lost 5 bases and the J gene lost 2 bases, with 13 bases spanning the gap. CDR3 coding DNA: TGCGCCAGCAGAAGGGGGGAGGGGCAAGAGACCCAGTACTTC. Translating it yields CASRRGEGQETQYF.

The sample holds many counts of this clonotype. The chain has TRBV20-1 and TRBJ2-7, with 10 bases fitting TRBD2. V lost 6 bases to trimming and J lost 7 bases; unmatched junction nucleotides: 12. The germline CDR1 and CDR2 sequences are DFQATT and SNEGSKA (reference sequence). The CDR3 is 14 amino acids. The CDR3 is CSAGWLAGVLEQYF. The CDR3 DNA sequence: TGCAGTGCGGGGTGGCTAGCGGGAGTGTTGGAGCAGTACTTC.

This clonotype was recorded a few times. The gene calls are TRBV7-9 and TRBJ2-2; D is uncertain. CDR3 length: 15 amino acids. Between the trimmed V and J ends, which lost 5 bases and 2 bases, there was a span of 12 bases. From germline, CDR1 is SEHNR and CDR2 FQNEAQ (reference sequence). The CDR3 spells CASSARTVNTGELFF. The CDR3 DNA reads as TGTGCCAGCAGCGCCCGAACAGTCAACACCGGGGAGCTGTTTTTT.

The sample holds many counts of this clonotype. The chain joins TRBV20-1 to TRBJ2-3; 12 bases agree with TRBD2. The CDR3 loop spans 14 amino acids. Trimming at V came to 4 bases and at J to 4 bases, leaving 3 bases not matched to a gene. In germline, CDR1 is DFQATT, CDR2 SNEGSKA (reference sequence). Here the CDR3 DNA reads TGCAGTGCTACACGACTAGCGGGAGCAGATACGCAGTATTTT. It codes for CSATRLAGADTQYF.

The rearrangement links TRBV20-1 to TRBJ2-7; 8 positions match TRBD1. This CDR3 region has 13 residues. Trimming took 6 bases from V and 5 from J; bases not matched to a gene: 9. CDR1 and CDR2 from the germline V gene are DFQATT and SNEGSKA (reference sequence). DNA for the CDR3: TGCAGTGCCTCGACCGGGACAGGAAACGAGCAGTACTTC. Translated: CSASTGTGNEQYF.

The V gene is TRBV6-5, the J gene TRBJ2-1, with D perhaps matching TRBD1 or TRBD2 (5 bases each). Germline lookup yields CDR1 MNHEY and CDR2 SVGAGI. Trimming took off 4 bases at V and 3 bases at J, with 7 bases between the two ends. The CDR3 covers 13 residues. CDR3 residues: CASSWGYYNEQFF. For the CDR3, the DNA is TGTGCCAGCAGTTGGGGGTACTACAATGAGCAGTTCTTC.

This clonotype showed up just a few times. This chain uses TRBV7-6 with TRBJ2-5, with TRBD1 matching over 8 bases. The CDR3 consists of 16 residues. Per the germline V gene, CDR1 is SGHVS and CDR2 is FNYEAQ. J was trimmed by 4 bases and V by 5 bases; bases with no gene match: 12. CDR3 sequence: CASSTRTGIDIETQYF. The CDR3 nucleotides read TGTGCCAGCAGCACAAGGACAGGGATTGATATAGAGACCCAGTACTTC.

This chain uses TRBV29-1 with TRBJ2-7; D perhaps matches TRBD1 (6 bases). The V gene's germline CDR1 is SQVTM and CDR2 ANQGSEA. The CDR3 spans 13 residues. V gave up 4 bases and J gave up 1 base, with 11 bases separating them. The CDR3 nucleotides read TGCAGCGTTGCGTCGACAGGATCCTACGAGCAGTACTTC. Its translation: CSVASTGSYEQYF.

This clonotype was observed many times. The chain has TRBV20-1 and TRBJ2-5; D remains ambiguous. In germline, CDR1 is DFQATT, CDR2 SNEGSKA (reference sequence). The CDR3 spans 17 residues. Trimming left V 4 bases short and J 2 bases short, with 23 bases between. CDR3 nucleotide sequence: TGCAGTGCTACCGTCAACGAAATTCTAGGCAAGCAAGAGACCCAGTACTTC. Translation: CSATVNEILGKQETQYF.

This clonotype came up many times. The CDR3 nucleotides read TGTGCCAGCAGCGTACGATCGACTAGCGGGGGGGCGTCAGTGGGAAATGAGCAGTTCTTC. Protein product: CASSVRSTSGGASVGNEQFF. The rearrangement joins TRBV9 to TRBJ2-1; 14 bases agree with TRBD2. The CDR3 runs 20 residues. Looked up from germline, CDR1 is SGDLS and CDR2 is YYNGEE. V shed 1 base, J shed 7 bases, and the junction held 16 bases outside the gene matches.

In this sample, this clonotype turned up a few times. The chain links TRBV28 to TRBJ2-7; D uncertain. The germline V and J ends were trimmed by 2 bases and 2 bases, with 7 bases remaining between them. The CDR3 consists of 13 residues. The germline V gene encodes CDR1 MDHEN and CDR2 SYDVKM. CDR3 DNA: TGTGCCAGCAGTTTAACTCCCCCCTACGAGCAGTACTTC. It codes for CASSLTPPYEQYF.

There are many counts of this clonotype. This sequence joins TRBV5-1 and TRBJ2-7, with 7 positions matching TRBD2. This CDR3 comprises 14 residues. Trimming took 0 bases from V and 3 from J; bases not matched to a gene: 3. Germline CDR1 reads SGHRS; CDR2 reads YFSETQ. In DNA, the CDR3 is TGCGCCAGCAGCTTGGAACTAGCGAGCTACGAGCAGTACTTC. Residues: CASSLELASYEQYF.

The chain employs TRBV5-4 and TRBJ2-1, with D unresolved. Per the germline V gene, CDR1 is SGHNT and CDR2 is YYREEE (reference sequence). The CDR3 sequence is 16 residues long. V dropped 2 bases and J dropped 0 bases, with 12 bases sitting between them. As DNA, the CDR3 is TGTGCCAGCAGCTTAGATGGAGCGCCCTCCTACAATGAGCAGTTCTTC. Amino acid sequence: CASSLDGAPSYNEQFF. Filled out from reference TRBV5-4 and TRBJ2-1, the complete variable domain reads ETGVTQSPTHLIKTRGQQVTLRCSSQSGHNTVSWYQQALGQGPQFIFQYYREEENGRGNFPPRFSGLQFPNYSSELNVNALELDDSALYLCASSLDGAPSYNEQFFGPGTRLTVL.

Ten or more counts support this clonotype. The chain recombines TRBV29-1 with TRBJ2-5, with 10 bases that match TRBD1. The CDR3 has 14 residues. The germline V gene has CDR1 SQVTM and CDR2 ANQGSEA. Unmatched junction bases numbered 6, after V lost 3 bases and J lost 5 bases. CDR3 region: CSVEGTGDAETQYF. The CDR3 DNA reads as TGCAGCGTTGAGGGGACAGGGGACGCGGAGACCCAGTACTTC.

This clonotype was counted many times. The chain combines TRBV27 with TRBJ2-7; TRBD1 matches 9 bases. The CDR3 covers 15 residues. V gave up 2 bases and J gave up 3 bases; unmatched junction bases: 5. The germline V gene has CDR1 MNHEY and CDR2 SMNVEV (reference sequence). The CDR3 nucleotides read TGTGCCAGCAGTTTAAGGGACAGGGTTTACTACGAGCAGTACTTC. Protein sequence: CASSLRDRVYYEQYF.

The chain links TRBV7-2 to TRBJ1-1, with D perhaps matching TRBD1 (6 bases). Germline CDR1 is SGHTA and CDR2 is FQGNSA. The V and J ends lost 0 bases and 5 bases respectively, with 13 bases between them. The CDR3 is 15 amino acids. The CDR3 loop is CASSLAQGLETEAFF. CDR3 DNA sequence: TGTGCCAGCAGCTTAGCTCAGGGGCTAGAGACTGAAGCTTTCTTT.

The chain uses TRBV5-5 and TRBJ2-7, with D possibly TRBD2 on 5 matching bases. The CDR3 is 17 amino acids. V lost 4 bases and J lost 0, with 20 bases in between. CDR1 is SGHKS and CDR2 is YYEKEE in the germline V gene (reference sequence). In DNA, the CDR3 is TGTGCCAGCAGCCCGATAACTAGTAACTCCGGCTCCTACGAGCAGTACTTC. This gives the protein CASSPITSNSGSYEQYF.

This clonotype was detected many times. The J gene is TRBJ2-7, the V gene TRBV4-1, with a possible D match to TRBD1 (6 bases). The V end lost 2 bases, the J end lost 0 bases, and 17 bases lay between the germline ends. The CDR3 is made up of 17 amino acids. In germline, CDR1 is MGHRA, CDR2 YSYEKL. CDR3 DNA: TGCGCCAGCAGCCAATCTTACAGGGATGGTAGCTCCTACGAGCAGTACTTC. Its protein is CASSQSYRDGSSYEQYF.

The J gene is TRBJ2-3, the V gene TRBV6-4, with 9 bases lining up with TRBD2. The V and J ends lost 4 bases and 2 bases, in that order; junction bases with no gene match: 4. The CDR3 extends over 15 amino acids. Per germline, CDR1 MRHNA and CDR2 SNTAGT. CDR3: CASSASGITTDTQYF. CDR3 coding DNA: TGTGCCAGCAGTGCTAGCGGGATCACCACAGATACGCAGTATTTT.

This chain connects TRBV9 to TRBJ2-1; D may correspond to TRBD1 or TRBD2 (5 bases each). Germline-derived CDR1 and CDR2 are SGDLS and YYNGEE. The CDR3 is 14 amino acids. Trimming pared 2 bases from V and 9 bases from J, leaving 15 bases between. The CDR3 reads CASSVGGVEVEQFF. CDR3 in DNA: TGTGCCAGCAGCGTTGGGGGTGTGGAGGTTGAGCAGTTCTTC.

This chain connects TRBV20-1 to TRBJ2-3, with TRBD1 matching 7 bases. The CDR3 extends over 13 amino acids. Germline-derived CDR1 and CDR2 are DFQATT and SNEGSKA (reference sequence). V lost 6 bases and J lost 10; bases outside the gene matches: 13. The CDR3 loop is CSAVHFDREPQYF. Here the CDR3 DNA reads TGCAGTGCGGTCCACTTCGACAGGGAACCGCAGTATTTT.